A selection of T cell receptor beta chains follows, all from one sample in a study of blood T cell repertoires in COVID-19. Libraries were prepared by immunoSEQ multiplex PCR; TCRdb keeps only in-frame clonotypes and omits some of them. This sample has around 150,000 clones, with roughly 80% found just once. The sequencing sample was made of PBMCs or T cells enriched from blood (not recorded which). These receptors were taken from a man aged 50 or older who had recovered from COVID-19. Each CDR3 is given with its conserved first and last residue. A D gene is named only where the DNA matches it firmly. Clone size is stated in some rows and not others, as once, few, many or a class when expanded.

D	V	J	size	DNA	CDR3
-	TRBV7-7	TRBJ2-1	-	TGTGCCAGCATGAGGCAGGGGACGTGGTACAATGAGCAGTTCTTC	CASMRQGTWYNEQFF
TRBD1	TRBV19	TRBJ1-1	-	TGTGCCAGTAGTATAGGCTCGGGGTCAGGGGGGACTGAAGCTTTCTTT	CASSIGSGSGGTEAFF
TRBD2	TRBV14	TRBJ2-7	-	TGTGCCAGCAGCCCGATGACTAGCGGGATTACCGAGCAGTACTTC	CASSPMTSGITEQYF
TRBD1	TRBV27	TRBJ2-2	-	TGTGCCAGCAGCGGGACAGGGACATTCACCGGGGAGCTGTTTTTT	CASSGTGTFTGELFF
TRBD1	TRBV7-8	TRBJ1-6	few	TGTGCCAGCAGCCCCCCGGGACAGGGAGGTTCACCCCTCCACTTT	CASSPPGQGGSPLHF
TRBD1	TRBV19	TRBJ1-5	-	TGTGCCAGTAGTACCGGGACAGGGTTTAGGCAGCCCCAGCATTTT	CASSTGTGFRQPQHF
TRBD1	TRBV28	TRBJ2-7	-	TGTGCCACGCGGACAGGGGAAGCCTACGAGCAGTACTTC	CATRTGEAYEQYF
TRBD2	TRBV9	TRBJ2-1	few	TGTGCCAGCAGCGTAGGGGGGACTAGCGCATCTAACGCTGACAATGAGCAGTTCTTC	CASSVGGTSASNADNEQFF
TRBD2	TRBV28	TRBJ2-7	-	TGTGCCAGCAGTCTAGCGGGGGGGCCCCGCTACGAGCAGTACTTC	CASSLAGGPRYEQYF
-	TRBV9	TRBJ1-3	-	TGTGCCAGCAGCGGTTACAGTTCTGGAAACACCATATATTTT	CASSGYSSGNTIYF
-	TRBV24-1	TRBJ2-1	-	TGTGCCACCAGTGATTCCCAAGACGGGAATGAGCAGTTCTTC	CATSDSQDGNEQFF
-	TRBV6-1	TRBJ1-2	few	TGTGCCAGCAGTGAAGCATCGGCCGTAGACTCCTATGGCTACACCTTC	CASSEASAVDSYGYTF
-	TRBV4-2	TRBJ1-1	once	TGTGCCAGCAGCCAAGCCAGACTCAACACTGAAGCTTTCTTT	CASSQARLNTEAFF
TRBD1	TRBV28	TRBJ2-7	-	TGTGCCAGTGTGGGGGATTGGACAGGGGGTTCGGTGCAGTACTTC	CASVGDWTGGSVQYF
TRBD1	TRBV6-5	TRBJ1-1	-	TGTGCCAGCAGTTTAGTGCAGGGGGGTAACACTGAAGCTTTCTTT	CASSLVQGGNTEAFF
-	TRBV6-2/TRBV6-3	TRBJ1-2	-	TGTGCCAGCAGTTCCACGGGACAATCCTATGGCTACACCTTC	CASSSTGQSYGYTF
TRBD2	TRBV7-8	TRBJ2-3	-	TGTGCCAGCAGCTTCCCGACTAGCGGGAGGGGACAGAGTGGCAATACGCAGTATTTT	CASSFPTSGRGQSGNTQYF